This T cell receptor beta chain was identified in a study of PD-L1 blockade in urothelial cancer. Study-wide background: The median number of T cells present in blood samples was around 150,000.

This clone was found a few times. CDR3 length: 14 amino acids. The germline V gene has CDR1 SGHRS and CDR2 YFSETQ. V lost 4 bases and J 4 bases, leaving 12 bases between the germline ends. Data came from immunoSEQ multiplex PCR; TCRdb stores just in-frame clones and leaves some out. The sample records some 25,000 clones, roughly 80% being singletons. This rearrangement joins TRBV5-1 to TRBJ2-1; D is possibly TRBD2 (6 bases). The receptor was isolated from a man aged 70-80 years with urothelial cancer. The material sequenced was PBMCs, taken around atezolizumab (anti-PD-L1) treatment. The CDR3 nucleotides are TGCGCCAGCAGCCCATTAGCGGCTTACAATGAGCAGTTCTTC. It yields the protein CASSPLAAYNEQFF.